This T cell receptor (beta chain) was observed in a study of T-cell reconstitution after alpha-beta-depleted transplantation in children. V gave up 0 bases and J gave up 8 bases, with 9 bases separating them. Per the germline V gene, CDR1 is SGHRS and CDR2 is YFSETQ. The CDR3 is 13 residues long. This clonotype was found many times. Unique molecular identifiers were incorporated into the prepared TCRbeta library. Via MiXCR, TCRdb re-called the PCR reads, giving one row per CDR3 protein. The profile shows around 71,000 distinct CDR3 sequences, roughly 6.6% of them singletons. The chain recombines TRBV5-1 with TRBJ2-1; maybe TRBD2 (6 bases). The receptor was derived from a human donor who donated a stem cell graft to a child with acute lymphoblastic leukemia. Sequencing was performed on PBMCs from the stem cell graft donor, taken from the stem cell graft. The chain's CDR3 is CASSLEGLYEQFF. The CDR3 DNA reads as TGCGCCAGCAGCTTGGAGGGACTCTATGAGCAGTTCTTC.